Listed here are 32 T cell receptor beta chains from one sample, sequenced in a study of long-term antiretroviral therapy in people with HIV. At the survey level, the v3.0 immunoSEQ assay was run. Libraries were prepared by immunoSEQ multiplex PCR; TCRdb keeps only in-frame clonotypes and omits some of them. The top ten hold over 3.5% of the sample, which has some 17,000 clones, more than 75% seen once. The source was unsorted PBMCs, collected 0.1 years before starting antiretroviral therapy. All receptors come from a young man with HIV.

The chain uses TRBV18 and TRBJ2-7; 10 nucleotides match TRBD1. Germline CDR1 KGHSH, CDR2 LQKENI. The CDR3 is 14 residues long. V shed 3 bases, J shed 2 bases, and the junction held 1 base outside the gene matches. CDR3: CASSPGTGAYEQYF. CDR3 DNA: TGTGCCAGCTCACCCGGGACAGGGGCCTACGAGCAGTACTTC.

This clone was detected only a few times. The chain joins TRBV9 to TRBJ1-5; TRBD1 might be the D (5 bases). Germline CDR1 reads SGDLS; CDR2 reads YYNGEE. This CDR3 is 15 amino acids long. Deletions cut 0 bases from V and 9 bases from J, with 16 bases between. This CDR3 is CASSVDPGTVWPQHF. The CDR3 nucleotides are TGTGCCAGCAGCGTAGACCCGGGGACCGTATGGCCCCAGCATTTT.

The table lists this clone with a few counts. Other DNA sequences from this sample encode an identical CDR3 as well. V gene TRBV5-5 combines with J gene TRBJ2-1, with D perhaps TRBD1 or TRBD2 (5 bases each). The germline V and J ends were trimmed by 3 bases and 5 bases, with 9 bases remaining between them. Per the germline V gene, CDR1 is SGHKS and CDR2 is YYEKEE (reference sequence). The CDR3 loop spans 13 amino acids. The CDR3 nucleotides are TGTGCCAGCAGCTGGGGACCGGACAATGAGCAGTTCTTC. Translated, it gives CASSWGPDNEQFF.

In its sample, this clone is medium-sized. The CDR3 nucleotides are TGTGCCGGGGGAGATACGCAGTATTTT. Translating it yields CAGGDTQYF. The chain has TRBV7-9 and TRBJ2-3; D might be TRBD1 or TRBD2, each matching 5 bases. From germline, CDR1 is SEHNR and CDR2 FQNEAQ (reference sequence). There are 9 residues in the CDR3. The germline V and J ends were trimmed by 11 bases and 5 bases, with 5 bases remaining between them. Complete variable domain (other parts from reference TRBV7-9 and TRBJ2-3): DTGVSQNPRHKITKRGQNVTFRCDPISEHNRLYWYRQTLGQGPEFLTYFQNEAQLEKSRLLSDRFSAERPKGSFSTLEIQRTEQGDSAMYLCAGGDTQYFGPGTRLTVL.

The V and J genes are TRBV27 and TRBJ1-1; 9 bases line up with TRBD1. The CDR3 length is 14 residues. CDR1 and CDR2 (germline): MNHEY, SMNVEV (reference sequence). The V segment lost 9 bases and the J segment 10 bases; nucleotides outside the gene matches: 15. The CDR3 loop is CASTPGQGPLVAFF. The CDR3 DNA sequence: TGTGCCAGTACACCGGGACAGGGCCCCCTGGTAGCTTTCTTT.

In its sample, this clone is medium-sized. The chain is built from TRBV6-4 and TRBJ2-6; D is ambiguous. This CDR3 has 14 amino acids. The ends were cut back, 2 bases at V and 0 bases at J, with 2 bases in the middle. The germline gives CDR1 MRHNA, CDR2 SNTAGT. The CDR3 is CASSDNSGANVLTF. The CDR3 region has the DNA TGTGCCAGCAGTGACAACTCTGGGGCCAACGTCCTGACTTTC.

The V gene is TRBV7-8, the J gene TRBJ1-5, with TRBD1 as a possible D gene (6 bases). The V gene lost 3 bases and the J gene lost 0 bases, with 12 bases spanning the gap. From germline, CDR1 is SGHVS and CDR2 FQNEAQ. The length of the CDR3 is 16 residues. The CDR3 DNA sequence: TGTGCCAGCAGCTTCACTCAGGGGTATAGCAATCAGCCCCAGCATTTT. Residues: CASSFTQGYSNQPQHF. The variable domain in full, completed from reference TRBV7-8 and TRBJ1-5, reads GAGVSQSPRYKVAKRGQDVALRCDPISGHVSLFWYQQALGQGPEFLTYFQNEAQLDKSGLPSDRFFAERPEGSVSTLKIQRTQQEDSAVYLCASSFTQGYSNQPQHFGDGTRLSIL.

The chain links TRBV6-9 to TRBJ2-2; no definite D call. The CDR3 spans 18 residues. Germline V gene sequence: CDR1 MNHGY, CDR2 SVAAGI. The germline V and J ends were trimmed by 5 bases and 5 bases, with 24 bases remaining between them. The CDR3 protein is CASSANPPLEGSTGELFF. In nucleotides, the CDR3 is TGTGCCAGCAGTGCGAATCCCCCCCTGGAAGGAAGTACCGGGGAGCTGTTTTTT.

The genes are TRBV2 and TRBJ2-5; the D is unclear. The germline V and J ends were trimmed by 4 bases and 4 bases, with 4 bases remaining between them. Looked up from germline, CDR1 is SNHLY and CDR2 is FYNNEI. The CDR3 length is 11 residues. The CDR3 DNA reads as TGTGCCAGCAGTGGAGGAGAGACCCAGTACTTC. Amino acid sequence: CASSGGETQYF.

This clone has just a few counts. The J gene is TRBJ1-1, the V gene TRBV6-6; no definite D call. The CDR3 totals 12 residues. V lost 2 bases and J 8 bases, leaving 9 bases between the germline ends. Germline V gene data show CDR1 as MNHNY and CDR2 as SVGAGI (reference sequence). Written as DNA, the CDR3 is TGTGCCAGCAGTTACGCGGGAGTCGAAGCTTTCTTT. Translated: CASSYAGVEAFF.

The CDR3 DNA reads TGTGCCTGGATATCCCGCAATGAGCAGTTCTTC. It translates to CAWISRNEQFF. The chain has TRBV30 and TRBJ2-1; no reliable D call. The CDR3 sequence is 11 residues long. Between the trimmed V and J ends, which lost 4 bases and 6 bases, there was a span of 7 bases. The germline V gene encodes CDR1 GTSNPN and CDR2 SVGIG (reference sequence).

This clone has just one count. The chain employs TRBV9 and TRBJ1-5, with 9 bases fitting TRBD1. Germline-derived CDR1 and CDR2 are SGDLS and YYNGEE. This CDR3 has 14 amino acids. J lost 6 bases, V lost 0 bases, and 1 base had no gene match. In DNA form, the CDR3 reads TGTGCCAGCAGCGTAGAGGGACAGGGTCAGCCCCAGCATTTT. Translating gives CASSVEGQGQPQHF.

The chain carries TRBV2 and TRBJ2-2, with D tentatively TRBD2 (6 bases). The CDR3 totals 14 residues. V was trimmed by 4 bases and J by 8 bases, leaving 14 bases between them. Looked up from germline, CDR1 is SNHLY and CDR2 is FYNNEI. The CDR3 bases are TGTGCCAGCAGTGTTGAACTAGCTATTGGGGAGCTGTTTTTT. It translates to CASSVELAIGELFF.

This sequence joins TRBV30 and TRBJ2-1; D perhaps matches TRBD1 (6 bases). Germline V lookup: CDR1 GTSNPN, CDR2 SVGIG (reference sequence). Between the trimmed V and J ends, which lost 5 bases and 4 bases, there was a span of 21 bases. The CDR3 loop spans 16 amino acids. The CDR3 DNA follows: TGTGCCTGGGGTAAGAGTTCGGGACATCTTTACAATGAGCAGTTCTTC. Protein sequence: CAWGKSSGHLYNEQFF.

The rearrangement uses TRBV11-1 and TRBJ2-5; D is perhaps TRBD2 (5 bases). Trimming removed 5 bases at V and 6 bases at J, with 13 bases between. CDR3 length: 13 residues. Germline lookup yields CDR1 SGHAT and CDR2 FQDESV (reference sequence). In DNA, the CDR3 is TGTGCCAGCAGCGCCACTAGTGTGCAGACCCAGTACTTC. It codes for CASSATSVQTQYF.

The rearrangement uses TRBV12-5 and TRBJ1-5, with 9 bases aligning to TRBD1. The V gene end was trimmed by 1 base and the J gene end by 6 bases; junction bases not matched to a gene: 4. This CDR3 comprises 15 residues. Looked up from germline, CDR1 is LGHNT and CDR2 is FRNRAP. CDR3 in amino acids: CASGLATGGGQPQHF. The CDR3 DNA sequence: TGTGCTAGTGGTTTGGCTACAGGGGGCGGTCAGCCCCAGCATTTT.

Within the sample, this clone is medium-sized. This chain connects TRBV7-9 to TRBJ2-3; no clear D. Germline-derived CDR1 and CDR2 are SEHNR and FQNEAQ (reference sequence). Trimming removed 7 bases at V and 11 bases at J, with 4 bases between. The CDR3 consists of 8 residues. The CDR3 reads CASTEQYF. The CDR3 DNA is TGTGCCAGCACCGAGCAGTATTTT.

The rearrangement uses TRBV7-1 and TRBJ1-1, with D uncertain. TRBV7-1 is classed as an ORF, of uncertain function. The germline V and J ends were trimmed by 4 bases and 7 bases, with 16 bases remaining between them. The CDR3 contains 14 residues. CDR3 coding DNA: TGTGCCAGCAGCTTAACAGAATCCGCCCTTGAAGCTTTCTTT. Translation gives CASSLTESALEAFF.

The chain carries TRBV5-4 and TRBJ2-7; 8 nucleotides line up with TRBD2. The ends lost 0 bases at V and 3 bases at J; junction bases unmatched: 2. Looked up from germline, CDR1 is SGHNT and CDR2 is YYREEE (reference sequence). This CDR3 region has 14 residues. CDR3 in amino acids: CASSLAGGIYEQYF. The CDR3 nucleotides are TGTGCCAGCAGCTTGGCGGGGGGGATCTACGAGCAGTACTTC.

The rearrangement links TRBV19 to TRBJ1-2; D remains ambiguous. The CDR3 loop spans 15 amino acids. Looked up from germline, CDR1 is LNHDA and CDR2 is SQIVND (reference sequence). The germline V and J ends were trimmed by 4 bases and 4 bases, with 16 bases remaining between them. The DNA of the CDR3 is TGTGCCAGTAGTACGGCGGTGGGCCGGCGCTATGGCTACACCTTC. It yields the protein CASSTAVGRRYGYTF. The variable domain in full, with the rest retrieved from reference TRBV19 and TRBJ1-2, is DGGITQSPKYLFRKEGQNVTLSCEQNLNHDAMYWYRQDPGQGLRLIYYSQIVNDFQKGDIAEGYSVSREKKESFPLTVTSAQKNPTAFYLCASSTAVGRRYGYTFGSGTRLTVV.

The chain combines TRBV6-1 with TRBJ1-2; D gene ambiguous. Germline V gene data show CDR1 as MNHNS and CDR2 as SASEGT. With 6 bases removed from V and 3 bases from J, the gap between germline ends came to 8 bases. The CDR3 contains 12 residues. The CDR3, as DNA: TGTGCCAGCAGCCCTCAGGACTATGGCTACACCTTC. It encodes CASSPQDYGYTF.

The chain combines TRBV4-2 with TRBJ2-3, with TRBD2 identical over 7 bases. Unmatched junction bases numbered 10, after V lost 1 base and J lost 6 bases. This CDR3 has 16 amino acids. The germline V gene has CDR1 LGHNA and CDR2 YNFKEQ. This CDR3 is CASSQGRKRDDDTQYF. CDR3 nucleotide sequence: TGTGCCAGCAGCCAAGGTCGGAAGCGGGACGACGATACGCAGTATTTT.

The chain is built from TRBV4-3 and TRBJ2-4; maybe TRBD1 (6 bases). Trimming took off 0 bases at V and 9 bases at J, with 12 bases between the two ends. The CDR3 totals 14 residues. The germline V gene encodes CDR1 LGHNA and CDR2 YSLEER. Written as DNA, the CDR3 is TGCGCCAGCAGCCAAGATCAGAGGGGGTTCATTCAGTACTTC. It translates to CASSQDQRGFIQYF.

The chain couples TRBV5-1 to TRBJ1-1, with unresolved D. In germline, CDR1 is SGHRS, CDR2 YFSETQ. The CDR3 length is 13 residues. V gave up 2 bases and J gave up 2 bases, with 7 bases separating them. The CDR3 protein is CASSFIGNTEAFF. DNA of the CDR3: TGCGCCAGCAGCTTTATCGGAAACACTGAAGCTTTCTTT. Full variable domain (missing parts from reference TRBV5-1 and TRBJ1-1): KAGVTQTPRYLIKTRGQQVTLSCSPISGHRSVSWYQQTPGQGLQFLFEYFSETQRNKGNFPGRFSGRQFSNSRSEMNVSTLELGDSALYLCASSFIGNTEAFFGQGTRLTVV.

The V gene is TRBV19, the J gene TRBJ1-1; no definite D call. CDR1 is LNHDA, CDR2 SQIVND, per germline (reference sequence). CDR3 length equals 12 residues. The V and J ends lost 7 bases and 1 base respectively, with 7 bases between them. The CDR3 is CASISPNTEAFF. The CDR3 coding sequence is TGTGCCAGTATCTCACCGAACACTGAAGCTTTCTTT.

This chain connects TRBV11-2 to TRBJ2-2; TRBD2 is a possible D gene (5 bases). Trimming left V 1 base short and J 2 bases short, with 8 bases between. Germline V gives CDR1 SGHAT, CDR2 FQNNGV. The CDR3 contains 15 residues. The CDR3 sequence: CASSLVSGNTGELFF. In DNA, the CDR3 is TGTGCCAGCAGCTTAGTTTCGGGAAACACCGGGGAGCTGTTTTTT.

This rearrangement joins TRBV25-1 to TRBJ2-5; D is perhaps TRBD2 (6 bases). The CDR3 loop spans 14 amino acids. V shed 2 bases and J shed 3 bases, with 10 bases lying between them. Germline lookup yields CDR1 MGHDK and CDR2 SYGVNS. Here the CDR3 reads CASSEGLAKETQYF. The CDR3 bases are TGTGCCAGCAGTGAAGGGCTAGCGAAAGAGACCCAGTACTTC.

V is TRBV7-3 and J is TRBJ1-2; 9 nucleotides line up with TRBD1. V was pared by 4 bases and J by 4 bases, with 7 bases of the junction left unmatched. Germline V lookup: CDR1 SGHTA, CDR2 FQGTGA. The CDR3 covers 15 residues. The CDR3 bases are TGTGCCAGCAGCTCGGGGACAGGGATCAGCTATGGCTACACCTTC. This sequence encodes CASSSGTGISYGYTF.

This clone was found a few times. The chain couples TRBV4-1 to TRBJ1-2, with D possibly matching TRBD1 (6 bases). This CDR3 spans 16 amino acids. Germline CDR1 reads MGHRA; CDR2 reads YSYEKL. V was shortened by 0 bases and J by 5 bases, with 16 bases between the two germline ends. CDR3 sequence reads: CASSQETLRTAYGYTF. The CDR3 nucleotides are TGCGCCAGCAGCCAAGAGACTCTTAGGACAGCTTATGGCTACACCTTC.

The rearrangement links TRBV18 to TRBJ1-1; the D is unclear. Looked up from germline, CDR1 is KGHSH and CDR2 is LQKENI. V was trimmed by 3 bases and J by 5 bases, leaving 10 bases between them. The CDR3 totals 13 residues. CDR3 amino acids: CASSPKEGTEAFF. For the CDR3, the DNA is TGTGCCAGCTCACCTAAGGAGGGAACTGAAGCTTTCTTT.

The chain employs TRBV28 and TRBJ1-1; TRBD1 aligns across 8 bases. Germline assignment: CDR1 MDHEN and CDR2 SYDVKM. V gave up 4 bases and J gave up 11 bases; unmatched junction bases: 9. The CDR3 covers 13 residues. The CDR3 loop reads CASSSYRGARAFF. The CDR3 DNA sequence: TGTGCCAGCAGTTCATACAGGGGGGCGCGTGCTTTCTTT.

CDR3 coding DNA: TGTGCCAGCAGCCTAGTTACTAGAGTCGACCAAGAGACCCAGTACTTC. Protein: CASSLVTRVDQETQYF. The chain carries TRBV14 and TRBJ2-5; D might be TRBD2 (5 bases). V was trimmed by 4 bases and J by 0 bases, leaving 15 bases between them. CDR1 is SGHDN and CDR2 is FVKESK in the germline V gene. The CDR3 runs 16 residues.